The text below deals with one T cell receptor beta chain. The CDR3 sequence is 13 residues long. Germline assignment: CDR1 SGDLS and CDR2 YYNGEE. V was cut by 0 bases and J by 5 bases, with 8 bases left in between. Total RNA extracted from each sample amounted to at least 5.5 micrograms. This entry is derived from a study of blood T cells in healthy people across ages. The authors ran a second PCR of 7 to 11 cycles using a sample-barcoded 5' primer and a J-beta primer mix. A tag from a template-switch adaptor with 12 random nucleotides marked each cDNA molecule. TCRdb reprocessed the 5' RACE reads via MiXCR and lists one record per CDR3 protein. This table holds 1.5 million to 1.9 million distinct CDR3 sequences, approximately 39% found once.

The sequence came from a woman aged 18-29 years in good health. The gene calls are TRBV9 and TRBJ1-2; D not certain. The sequenced material came from blood. This CDR3 is CASSVGLSYGYTF. CDR3 in DNA: TGTGCCAGCAGCGTAGGCTTGTCTTATGGCTACACCTTC. The variable domain in full, with the rest retrieved from reference TRBV9 and TRBJ1-2, is DSGVTQTPKHLITATGQRVTLRCSPRSGDLSVYWYQQSLDQGLQFLIQYYNGEERAKGNILERFSAQQFPDLHSELNLSSLELGDSALYFCASSVGLSYGYTFGSGTRLTVV.